This T cell receptor beta chain was captured by sequencing in a study of T cells in Graves' hyperthyroidism and ophthalmopathy. This clonotype was seen at least ten times. Amplification targeted TCR beta CDR3 regions from RNA transcripts. The TCR CDR3 first-round RT-PCR relied on the HTBI primer set. TCRdb used MiXCR to reprocess the multiplex PCR reads, holding one entry per CDR3 protein. The table includes roughly 180,000 distinct CDR3 sequences, over 15% detected once. Germline loops: CDR1 DFQATT, CDR2 SNEGSKA (reference sequence). The V gene lost 4 bases and the J gene lost 2 bases, with 8 bases spanning the gap. CDR3 length equals 12 residues.

The sequencing input was blood. The TCR was taken from a woman in her 50s with Graves' hyperthyroidism. V and J are TRBV20-1 and TRBJ1-1; possibly TRBD1 for D (6 bases). This CDR3 reads CSAIQGNTEAFF. CDR3 sequence (DNA): TGCAGTGCTATACAGGGTAACACTGAAGCTTTCTTT.